The sequence of this TCR beta chain was determined in a study of T cell repertoires in cytomegalovirus infection. At the level of the study: CMV epitopes used comprised recently identified HLA-C-restricted ones and well-studied HLA-B-restricted ones. Signatures in public TCR beta sequences pointed to both CMV infection and matching HLA type. General observations from the study: Carriers of CMV plus the relevant HLA were identified by cumulative public TCR beta family frequency.

After removal of 2 bases from V and 3 bases from J, the junction contained 3 bases not matched to a gene. The CDR3 loop spans 15 amino acids. Germline CDR1 is MGHDK and CDR2 is SYGVNS. This clonotype turned up a few times. The antigen remains undetermined. From the reads, TCRdb called clonotypes with MiXCR, one entry per CDR3 protein. The sample includes around 100,000 distinct CDR3 sequences, roughly 31% of them seen just once. The chain employs TRBV25-1 and TRBJ2-2; 7 bases fit TRBD1. The sequenced sample was CD8+ T cells from cultured PBMCs, obtained from culture after CMV antigen stimulation. This clonotype originated in a human donor in good health (CMV status not recorded). Some clones in this sample may be carry-over from other donors' samples. The CDR3 nucleotides read TGTGCCAGCAGTGAAGATACAGGGGACACCGGGGAGCTGTTTTTT. This translates into CASSEDTGDTGELFF.